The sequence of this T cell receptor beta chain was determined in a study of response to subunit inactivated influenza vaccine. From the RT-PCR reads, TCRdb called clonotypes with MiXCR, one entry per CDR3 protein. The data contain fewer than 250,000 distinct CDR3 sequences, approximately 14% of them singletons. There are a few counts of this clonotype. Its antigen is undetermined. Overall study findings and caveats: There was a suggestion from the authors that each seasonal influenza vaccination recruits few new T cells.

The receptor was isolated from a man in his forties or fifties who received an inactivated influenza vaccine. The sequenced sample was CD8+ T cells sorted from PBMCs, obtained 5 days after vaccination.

CDR3 sequence (DNA): TGTGCCAGCAGTCAAAAGGGACAAAATCAGCCCCAGCATTTT. Amino acids: CASSQKGQNQPQHF. V gene TRBV6-1 combines with J gene TRBJ1-5, with D possibly matching TRBD1 (6 bases). Germline-derived CDR1 and CDR2 are MNHNS and SASEGT. Trimming removed 5 bases from V and 4 bases from J, with 12 bases in between. The CDR3 runs 14 residues.